This T cell receptor (beta chain) is from a study of blood T cells in healthy people across ages. V gave up 3 bases and J gave up 0 bases, with 15 bases separating them. This CDR3 spans 17 amino acids. The germline V gene has CDR1 SGHDN and CDR2 FVKESK. The use of a sample-barcoded 5' primer and a J-beta primer mix characterized a second PCR of roughly 6 to 11 cycles. TCRdb fed the 5' RACE reads into MiXCR, producing one record per CDR3 protein. The sample lists some 1.5 million distinct CDR3 sequences, roughly 27% occurring once. The sequence was obtained from a woman aged 25 to 45 in good health. What was sequenced was blood. This chain links TRBV14 with TRBJ2-1; D gene unclear. The CDR3 sequence: CASSHLTHGSSYNEQFF. DNA for the CDR3: TGTGCCAGCAGCCATCTCACCCATGGTAGCTCCTACAATGAGCAGTTCTTC.